A selection of T cell receptor beta chains follows, all from one sample in a study of T cell responses to AZD1222 COVID-19 vaccine. Method: immunoSEQ multiplex PCR; TCRdb's copy keeps in-frame clones and lacks some. The sample carries more than 100,000 clones, approximately 90% recorded once. The sequences come from peripheral blood, collected on day 0 of AZD1222 vaccination. Receptor source: an adult in good health. Both conserved end residues are part of each CDR3. Some rows have no size entry. The others give once, few or many, or a class for an expanded clone.

clone size,J gene,V gene,CDR3 protein
.,TRBJ1-4,TRBV7-9,CASSLPRWGEKLFF
.,TRBJ1-1,TRBV19,CASSSGGWAEAFF
.,TRBJ2-5,TRBV6-1,CASSEYGETQYF
.,TRBJ1-6,TRBV28,CASSLFAGWNSPLHF
.,TRBJ2-2,TRBV28,CASSSYGGGAGELFF
.,TRBJ1-2,TRBV6-5,CASSYSIPGGRGYTF
.,TRBJ2-7,TRBV5-4,CASSFGGQGFREQYF
.,TRBJ1-6,TRBV5-4,CASSLGQGNSPLHF
.,TRBJ2-1,TRBV9,CASSDLAGVAYNEQFF
.,TRBJ2-7,TRBV2,CASKISGSLYEQYF
.,TRBJ2-3,TRBV7-9,CASSLAQGGTTDTQYF
.,TRBJ2-1,TRBV6-5,CASSRTGNNEQFF
.,TRBJ2-1,TRBV10-3,CAIAGRGYENNEQFF
.,TRBJ2-3,TRBV6-1,CASSELQGGITDTQYF
.,TRBJ2-7,TRBV5-4,CASTPQGGYEQYF
.,TRBJ1-2,TRBV28,CASSFAGRGEGEGYTF
.,TRBJ2-5,TRBV3-1/TRBV3-2,CASSLTSGGMETQYF
.,TRBJ2-1,TRBV19,CASNQGSRLGDEQFF
.,TRBJ1-2,TRBV27,CASSFLSRGHYGYTF
once,TRBJ1-2,TRBV27,CASTRRRQGNYGYTF
once,TRBJ2-5,TRBV5-6,CASSLAGSLGQETQYF
once,TRBJ1-2,TRBV4-2,CASSQEGRAYGYTF
.,TRBJ2-2,TRBV2,CASSPQGRRNTGELFF
.,TRBJ1-2,TRBV6-5,CASSPTGGGFYGYTF
.,TRBJ2-1,TRBV4-3,CASSQDPGLTSYNEQFF
.,TRBJ1-4,TRBV5-5,CASSEHLRGGEKLFF
.,TRBJ1-2,TRBV6-2/TRBV6-3,CASSYDSGYTF
.,TRBJ1-1,TRBV29-1,CSVGDRVNTEAFF
once,TRBJ1-4,TRBV28,CASRRMDRLGEKLFF
.,TRBJ2-5,TRBV18,CASSPPSGETQYF
.,TRBJ1-5,TRBV27,CASSLIRGNQPQHF
.,TRBJ1-2,TRBV18,CASSPEAGANYGYTF
.,TRBJ2-1,TRBV19,CASSIAYNEQFF
once,TRBJ2-1,TRBV4-3,CASSQDKRGGGEQFF
once,TRBJ2-5,TRBV30,CAFTRVYQETQYF
.,TRBJ1-2,TRBV4-3,CASSQEVDKPFGYTF
.,TRBJ1-4,TRBV4-1,CASRRTGLTNEKLFF
.,TRBJ2-1,TRBV2,CASSGTGGNNEQFF
.,TRBJ2-3,TRBV18,CASSPRDISTDTQYF
few,TRBJ2-1,TRBV14,CASSQVRPSGPWRNEQFF
.,TRBJ2-3,TRBV6-2/TRBV6-3,CASSRDRPLTSSTDTQYF
.,TRBJ2-1,TRBV10-3,CANAGTGHNNEQFF
many,TRBJ1-6,TRBV6-1,CASSVEDRAYNSPLHF
.,TRBJ2-3,TRBV5-1,CASSQRAGTDTQYF
.,TRBJ1-1,TRBV19,CASSPGTGLNTEAFF
once,TRBJ2-1,TRBV2,CASSEIQAYNEQFF
.,TRBJ2-7,TRBV28,CASSLPVQGRGSYEQYF
.,TRBJ1-1,TRBV5-5,CASRSGTGITEAFF
.,TRBJ2-7,TRBV27,CASSPTWQAYEQYF
.,TRBJ2-7,TRBV2,CASSEPVTDSYEQYF